The source of this TCR beta chain is a study of cytomegalovirus exposure and HLA in healthy donors. Study information: Earlier work reported about 110 million unique TCR beta sequences from some 180 million T cells.

The PCR was carried out with 60 Vbeta primers and 13 Jbeta primers. Method: immunoSEQ multiplex PCR; TCRdb's copy keeps in-frame clones and lacks some. The sample has 100,000 to 150,000 clones, about 78% seen once. In the case of this clone: Its antigen is not known.

General study points: The authors excluded some V segments, including TRBV6-2 and TRBV6-3, as indistinguishable. The study designated roughly 160 TCR beta chains cytomegalovirus-associated. Upon later analysis, TCR association rates were observed to vary by HLA locus, being highest for DRB1 and lowest for HLA-C.

CDR1 and CDR2 from the germline V gene are KGHSH and LQKENI. The CDR3 extends over 14 amino acids. V lost 5 bases, J lost 3 bases, and 11 bases lay in between. The sequenced sample consisted of PBMCs. This receptor was taken from a female donor in good health and CMV-seronegative. This chain links TRBV18 with TRBJ1-5, with a weak D call TRBD1 (6 bases). CDR3 residues: CASSFDRYNQPQHF. CDR3 in DNA: TGTGCCAGCTCATTTGACAGGTACAATCAGCCCCAGCATTTT.